This T cell receptor (beta chain) was documented in a study of blood T cell repertoires in COVID-19. Whole-study context: Samples taken during acute and convalescent COVID-19 were collected in the United States, Italy and Spain. In each case, the material was cDNA or gDNA derived from T cells, B-cell-depleted T cells, or PBMCs.

Followed over time, Seattle patients had been enrolled while infection was active. Germline trimming cut 6 bases from V and 7 bases from J; bases unmatched to any gene: 10. This CDR3 has 16 residues. Germline assignment: CDR1 KGHSH and CDR2 LQKENI. Per the study methods: The assay estimated nucleated cells by amplifying reference gene primers. Only in-frame clones appear in the TCRdb table, and some are missing; sequencing was by immunoSEQ multiplex PCR. D and trimming come from the DNA, and the V and J calls and clone size come from that table. The sample comprises 300,000 to 400,000 clones, 75% to 90% of which are singletons, and 2.5% to 3.5% rests with the top ten.

This chain joins TRBV18 and TRBJ2-7, with 15 nucleotides matching TRBD2. Sequencing was carried out using peripheral blood. The sequence came from a woman aged 25-40 years with COVID-19, enrolled during active disease. In nucleotides, the CDR3 is TGTGCCAGCTCCCAACAAGGACTAGCGGGAGGGGGAGAGCAGTACTTC. Protein sequence: CASSQQGLAGGGEQYF.